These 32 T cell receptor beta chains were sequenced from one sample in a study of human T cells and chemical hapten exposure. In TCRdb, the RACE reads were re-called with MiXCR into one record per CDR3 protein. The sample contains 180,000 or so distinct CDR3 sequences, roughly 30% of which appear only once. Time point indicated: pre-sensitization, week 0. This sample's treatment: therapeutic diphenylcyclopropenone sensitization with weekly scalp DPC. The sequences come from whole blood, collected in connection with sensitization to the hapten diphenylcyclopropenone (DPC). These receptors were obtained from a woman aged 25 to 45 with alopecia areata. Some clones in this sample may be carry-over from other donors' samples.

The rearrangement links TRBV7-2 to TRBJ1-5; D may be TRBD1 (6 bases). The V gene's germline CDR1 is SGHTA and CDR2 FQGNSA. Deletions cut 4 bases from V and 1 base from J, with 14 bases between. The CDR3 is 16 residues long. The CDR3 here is CASSSHRAGSNQPQHF. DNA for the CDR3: TGTGCCAGCAGCTCACACAGGGCCGGGAGCAATCAGCCCCAGCATTTT.

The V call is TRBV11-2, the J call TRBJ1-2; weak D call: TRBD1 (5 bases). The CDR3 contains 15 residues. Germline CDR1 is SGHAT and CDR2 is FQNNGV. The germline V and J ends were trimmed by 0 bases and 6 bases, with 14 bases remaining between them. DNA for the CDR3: TGTGCCAGCAGCTTAGATTTGACGGGGACTGATGGCTACACCTTC. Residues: CASSLDLTGTDGYTF. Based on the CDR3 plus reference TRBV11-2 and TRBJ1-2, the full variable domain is EAGVAQSPRYKIIEKRQSVAFWCNPISGHATLYWYQQILGQGPKLLIQFQNNGVVDDSQLPKDRFSAERLKGVDSTLKIQPAKLEDSAVYLCASSLDLTGTDGYTFGSGTRLTVV.

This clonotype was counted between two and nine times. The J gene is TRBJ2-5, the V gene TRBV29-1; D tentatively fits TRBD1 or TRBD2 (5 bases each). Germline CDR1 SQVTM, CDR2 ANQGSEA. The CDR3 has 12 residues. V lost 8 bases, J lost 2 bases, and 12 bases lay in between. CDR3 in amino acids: CSLRDGQETQYF. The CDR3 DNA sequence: TGCAGCCTCCGGGACGGGCAAGAGACCCAGTACTTC.

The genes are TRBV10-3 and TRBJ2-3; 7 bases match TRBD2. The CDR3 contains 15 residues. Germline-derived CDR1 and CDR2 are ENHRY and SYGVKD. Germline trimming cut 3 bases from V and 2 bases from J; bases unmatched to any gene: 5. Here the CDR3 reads CAISDPAGFTDTQYF. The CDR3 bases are TGTGCCATCAGTGACCCAGCGGGATTCACAGATACGCAGTATTTT.

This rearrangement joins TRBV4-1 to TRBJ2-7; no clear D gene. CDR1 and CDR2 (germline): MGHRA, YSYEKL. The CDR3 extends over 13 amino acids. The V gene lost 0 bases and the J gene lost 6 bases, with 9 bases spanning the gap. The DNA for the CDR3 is TGCGCCAGCAGCCAAGATCTGTCTGCCGAGCAGTACTTC. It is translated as CASSQDLSAEQYF.

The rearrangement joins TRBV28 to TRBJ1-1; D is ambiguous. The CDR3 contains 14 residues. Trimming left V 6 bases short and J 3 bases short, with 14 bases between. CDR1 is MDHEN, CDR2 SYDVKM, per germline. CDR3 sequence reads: CASSPGFLDTEAFF. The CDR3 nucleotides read TGTGCCAGCAGCCCGGGATTCTTGGACACTGAAGCTTTCTTT.

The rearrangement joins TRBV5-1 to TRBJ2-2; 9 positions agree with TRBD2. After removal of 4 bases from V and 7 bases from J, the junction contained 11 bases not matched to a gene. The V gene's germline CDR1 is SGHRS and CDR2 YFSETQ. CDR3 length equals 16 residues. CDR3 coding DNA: TGCGCCAGCAGCCCGGGACTAGCCCTACCGGGCGGGGAGCTGTTTTTT. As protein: CASSPGLALPGGELFF.

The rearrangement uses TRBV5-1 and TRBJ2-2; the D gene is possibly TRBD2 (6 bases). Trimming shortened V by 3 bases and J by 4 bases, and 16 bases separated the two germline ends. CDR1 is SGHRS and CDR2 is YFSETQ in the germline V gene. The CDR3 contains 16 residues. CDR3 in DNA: TGCGCCAGCAGCTCGCTCGCGGGACGGATCACCGGGGAGCTGTTTTTT. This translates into CASSSLAGRITGELFF.

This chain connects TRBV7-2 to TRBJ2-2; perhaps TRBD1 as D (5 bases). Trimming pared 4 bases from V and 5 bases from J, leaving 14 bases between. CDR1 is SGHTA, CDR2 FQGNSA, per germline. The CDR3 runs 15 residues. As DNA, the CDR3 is TGTGCCAGCAGCTCTCAGGGCCTTGGGACCGGGGAGCTGTTTTTT. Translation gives CASSSQGLGTGELFF.

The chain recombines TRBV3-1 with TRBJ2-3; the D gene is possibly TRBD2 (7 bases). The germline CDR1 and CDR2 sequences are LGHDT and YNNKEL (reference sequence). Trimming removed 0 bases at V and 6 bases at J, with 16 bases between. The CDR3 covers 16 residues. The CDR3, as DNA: TGTGCCAGCAGCCAAGACTTCGGGGGGCTGGTTGATACGCAGTATTTT. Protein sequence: CASSQDFGGLVDTQYF.

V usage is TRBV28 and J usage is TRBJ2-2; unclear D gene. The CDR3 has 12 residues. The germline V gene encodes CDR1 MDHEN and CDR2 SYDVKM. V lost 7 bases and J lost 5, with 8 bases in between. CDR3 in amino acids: CASTLRTGELFF. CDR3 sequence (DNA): TGTGCCAGCACCCTAAGGACCGGGGAGCTGTTTTTT.

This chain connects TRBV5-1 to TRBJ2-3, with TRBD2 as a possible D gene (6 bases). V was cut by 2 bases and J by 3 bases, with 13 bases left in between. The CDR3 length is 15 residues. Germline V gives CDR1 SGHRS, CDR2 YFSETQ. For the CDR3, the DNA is TGCGCCAGCAGCTTAGGGCGGGACGGTACAGATACGCAGTATTTT. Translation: CASSLGRDGTDTQYF.

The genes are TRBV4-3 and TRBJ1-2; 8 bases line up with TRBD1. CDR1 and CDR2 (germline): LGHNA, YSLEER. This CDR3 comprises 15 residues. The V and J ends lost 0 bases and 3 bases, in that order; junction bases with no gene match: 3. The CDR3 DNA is TGCGCCAGCAGCCAAGAAACAGGGGGGTACTATGGCTACACCTTC. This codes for CASSQETGGYYGYTF.

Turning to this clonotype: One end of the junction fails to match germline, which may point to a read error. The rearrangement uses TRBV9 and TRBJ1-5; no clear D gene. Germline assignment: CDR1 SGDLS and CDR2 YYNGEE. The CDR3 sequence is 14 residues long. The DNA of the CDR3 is TGTGACAGCAGCGTAGAAGGCCAAGGCCAGCCCCAGCATTTT. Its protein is CDSSVEGQGQPQHF.

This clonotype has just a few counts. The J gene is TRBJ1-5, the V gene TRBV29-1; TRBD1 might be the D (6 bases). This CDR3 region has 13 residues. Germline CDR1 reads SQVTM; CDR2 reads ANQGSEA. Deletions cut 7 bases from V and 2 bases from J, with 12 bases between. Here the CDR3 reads CSAQTGRNQPQHF. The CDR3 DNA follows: TGCAGCGCTCAGACAGGACGCAATCAGCCCCAGCATTTT.

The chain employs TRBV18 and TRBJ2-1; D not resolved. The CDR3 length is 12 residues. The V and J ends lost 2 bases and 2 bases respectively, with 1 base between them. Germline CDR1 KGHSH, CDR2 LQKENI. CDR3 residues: CASSPTYNEQFF. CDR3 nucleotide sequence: TGTGCCAGCTCACCAACCTACAATGAGCAGTTCTTC.

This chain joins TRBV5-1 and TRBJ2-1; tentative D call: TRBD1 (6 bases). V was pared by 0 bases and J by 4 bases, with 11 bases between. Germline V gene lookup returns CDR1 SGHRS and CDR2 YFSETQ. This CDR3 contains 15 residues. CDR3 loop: CASSLGQVKYNEQFF. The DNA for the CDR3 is TGCGCCAGCAGCTTGGGACAGGTGAAATACAATGAGCAGTTCTTC.

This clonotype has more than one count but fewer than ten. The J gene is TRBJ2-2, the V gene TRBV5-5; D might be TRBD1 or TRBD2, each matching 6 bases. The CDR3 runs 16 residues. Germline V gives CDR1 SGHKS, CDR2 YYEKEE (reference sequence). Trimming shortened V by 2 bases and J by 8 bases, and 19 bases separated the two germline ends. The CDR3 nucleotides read TGTGCCAGCAGCTTCGGGGCGGGACATCTGAGGGGGGAGCTGTTTTTT. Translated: CASSFGAGHLRGELFF. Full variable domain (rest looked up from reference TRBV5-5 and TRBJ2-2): DAGVTQSPTHLIKTRGQQVTLRCSPISGHKSVSWYQQVLGQGPQFIFQYYEKEERGRGNFPDRFSARQFPNYSSELNVNALLLGDSALYLCASSFGAGHLRGELFFGEGSRLTVL.

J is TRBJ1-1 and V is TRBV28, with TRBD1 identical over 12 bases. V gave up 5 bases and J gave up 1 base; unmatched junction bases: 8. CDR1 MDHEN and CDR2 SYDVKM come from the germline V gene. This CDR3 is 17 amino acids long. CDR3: CASSEWDRGLENTEAFF. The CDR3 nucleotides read TGTGCCAGCAGTGAATGGGACAGGGGGCTCGAGAACACTGAAGCTTTCTTT.

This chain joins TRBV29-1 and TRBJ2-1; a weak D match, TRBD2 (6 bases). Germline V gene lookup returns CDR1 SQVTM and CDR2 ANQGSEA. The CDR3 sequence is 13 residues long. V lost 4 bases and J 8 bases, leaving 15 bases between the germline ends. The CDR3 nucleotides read TGCAGCGTTGCCCCCCGTACGGGGGATGAGCAGTTCTTC. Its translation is CSVAPRTGDEQFF.

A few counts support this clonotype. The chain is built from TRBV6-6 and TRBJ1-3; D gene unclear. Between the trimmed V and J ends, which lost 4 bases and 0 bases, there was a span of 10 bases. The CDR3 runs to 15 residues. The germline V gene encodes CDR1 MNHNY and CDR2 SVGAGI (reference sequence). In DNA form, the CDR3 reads TGTGCCAGCAGTTGGGGTCCTCTCTCTGGAAACACCATATATTTT. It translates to CASSWGPLSGNTIYF.

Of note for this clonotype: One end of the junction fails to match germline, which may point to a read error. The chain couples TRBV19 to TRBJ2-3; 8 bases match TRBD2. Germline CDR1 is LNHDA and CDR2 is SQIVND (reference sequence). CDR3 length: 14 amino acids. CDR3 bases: TGTGCCGGTAGTGGCGGGAGGCCCATAGATACGCAGTATTTT. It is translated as CAGSGGRPIDTQYF.

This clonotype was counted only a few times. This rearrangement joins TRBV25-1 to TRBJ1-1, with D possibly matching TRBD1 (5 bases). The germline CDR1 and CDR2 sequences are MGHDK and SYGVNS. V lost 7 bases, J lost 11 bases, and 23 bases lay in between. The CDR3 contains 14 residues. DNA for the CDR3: TGTGCCAGCACCAAAGGTTCACTTACCAGGGAGGCTTTCTTT. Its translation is CASTKGSLTREAFF.

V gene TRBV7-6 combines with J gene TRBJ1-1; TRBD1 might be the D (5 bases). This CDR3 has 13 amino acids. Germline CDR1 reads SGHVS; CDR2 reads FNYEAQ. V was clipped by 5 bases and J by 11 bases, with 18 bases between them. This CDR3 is CASSPTAGRDAFF. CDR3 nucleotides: TGTGCCAGCAGCCCTACCGCAGGGAGGGATGCTTTCTTT.

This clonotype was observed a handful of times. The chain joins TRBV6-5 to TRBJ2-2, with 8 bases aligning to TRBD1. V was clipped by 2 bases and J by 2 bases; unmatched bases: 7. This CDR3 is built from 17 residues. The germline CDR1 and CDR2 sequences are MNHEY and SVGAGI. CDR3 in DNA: TGTGCCAGCAGTTACCCCAGGGGGCATAAAAACACCGGGGAGCTGTTTTTT. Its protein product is CASSYPRGHKNTGELFF.

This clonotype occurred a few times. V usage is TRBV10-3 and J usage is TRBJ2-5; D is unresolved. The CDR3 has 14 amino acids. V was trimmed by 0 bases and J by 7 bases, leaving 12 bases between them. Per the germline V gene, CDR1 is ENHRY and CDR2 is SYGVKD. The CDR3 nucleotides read TGTGCCATCAGTGAGTCGGCCCCCCCCTGGACCCAGTACTTC. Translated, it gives CAISESAPPWTQYF.

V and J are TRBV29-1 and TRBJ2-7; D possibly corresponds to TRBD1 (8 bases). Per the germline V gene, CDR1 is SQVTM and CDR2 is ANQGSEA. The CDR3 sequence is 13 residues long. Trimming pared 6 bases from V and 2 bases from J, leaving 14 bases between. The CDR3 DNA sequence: TGCAGCGTCGTACAGGGGGGGACCTACGAGCAGTACTTC. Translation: CSVVQGGTYEQYF.

This chain's CDR3 is CASSSTGVESYNEQFF. CDR3 coding DNA: TGTGCCAGCAGCTCAACAGGGGTAGAATCCTACAATGAGCAGTTCTTC. The rearrangement links TRBV11-1 to TRBJ2-1, with 7 bases lining up with TRBD1. This CDR3 spans 16 amino acids. Germline trimming cut 4 bases from V and 1 base from J; bases unmatched to any gene: 7. Germline loops: CDR1 SGHAT, CDR2 FQDESV (reference sequence).

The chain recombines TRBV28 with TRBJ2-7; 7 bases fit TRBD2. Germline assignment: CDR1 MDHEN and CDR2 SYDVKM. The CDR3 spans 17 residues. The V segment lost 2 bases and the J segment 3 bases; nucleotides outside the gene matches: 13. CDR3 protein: CASSLPGGGTVYYEQYF. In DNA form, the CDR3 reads TGTGCCAGCAGTTTACCGGGGGGTGGTACAGTTTACTACGAGCAGTACTTC.

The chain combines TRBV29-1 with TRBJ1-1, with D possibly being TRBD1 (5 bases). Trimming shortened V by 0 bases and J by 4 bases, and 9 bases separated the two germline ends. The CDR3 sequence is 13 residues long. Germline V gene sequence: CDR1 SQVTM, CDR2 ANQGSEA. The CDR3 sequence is CSVEEQDGTEAFF. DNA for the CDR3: TGCAGCGTTGAAGAACAGGACGGCACTGAAGCTTTCTTT.

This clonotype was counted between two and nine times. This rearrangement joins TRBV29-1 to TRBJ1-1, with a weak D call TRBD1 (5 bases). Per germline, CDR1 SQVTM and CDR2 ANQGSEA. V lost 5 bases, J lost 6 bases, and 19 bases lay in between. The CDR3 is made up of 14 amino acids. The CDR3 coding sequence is TGCAGCGTTCGTAGGGGATGGGGCGGCCCTGAAGCTTTCTTT. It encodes CSVRRGWGGPEAFF.

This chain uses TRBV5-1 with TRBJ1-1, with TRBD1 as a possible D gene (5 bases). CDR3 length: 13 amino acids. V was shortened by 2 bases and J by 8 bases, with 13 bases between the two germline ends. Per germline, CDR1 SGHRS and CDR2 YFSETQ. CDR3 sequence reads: CASSFNLGTEAFF. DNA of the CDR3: TGCGCCAGCAGCTTTAACTTAGGGACCGAAGCTTTCTTT.